These 30 T cell receptor beta chains share one sample of origin, sequenced in a study of T cell responses to AZD1222 COVID-19 vaccine. Method: immunoSEQ multiplex PCR; TCRdb's copy keeps in-frame clones and lacks some. The table includes about 100,000 clones, over 75% detected once. This specimen consisted of peripheral blood, obtained on day 0 of AZD1222 vaccination. Receptor source: an adult in good health.

This CDR3 is CASSVARWGDTDTQYF. The CDR3 DNA follows: TGTGCCAGCAGCGTAGCCCGCTGGGGGGACACAGATACGCAGTATTTT. V usage is TRBV9 and J usage is TRBJ2-3, with a possible D match to TRBD2 (6 bases). The germline V gene has CDR1 SGDLS and CDR2 YYNGEE. Trimming stripped 0 bases from V and 2 bases from J, with 13 bases between. CDR3 length: 16 residues.

This rearrangement joins TRBV7-8 to TRBJ1-3; D not resolved. V was cut by 4 bases and J by 0 bases, with 10 bases left in between. CDR3 length equals 15 residues. In germline, CDR1 is SGHVS, CDR2 FQNEAQ. CDR3 coding DNA: TGTGCCAGCAGCTCGTCCAGCTACTCTGGAAACACCATATATTTT. It specifies CASSSSSYSGNTIYF. Looking up the rest from reference TRBV7-8 and TRBJ1-3 gives the full variable domain: GAGVSQSPRYKVAKRGQDVALRCDPISGHVSLFWYQQALGQGPEFLTYFQNEAQLDKSGLPSDRFFAERPEGSVSTLKIQRTQQEDSAVYLCASSSSSYSGNTIYFGEGSWLTVV.

The rearrangement uses TRBV1 and TRBJ1-2; the tabulated D call, TRBD1, remains unverified against the DNA. TRBV1 is termed a pseudogene. This CDR3 comprises 18 residues. The CDR3 reads CTSSQLTGDRARYYGYTF. The CDR3 bases are TGCACCAGCAGCCAATTAACGGGGGACAGGGCGCGATACTATGGCTACACCTTC.

The rearrangement joins TRBV3-1 (or the pseudogene TRBV3-2) to TRBJ2-3; 7 bases align to TRBD2. The V segment lost 4 bases and the J segment 2 bases; nucleotides outside the gene matches: 6. The germline V gene encodes CDR1 LGHDT and CDR2 YNNKEL (reference sequence). This CDR3 spans 15 amino acids. The CDR3 DNA reads as TGTGCCAGCAGCCTAGTGGGGGGGTCCACAGATACGCAGTATTTT. It translates to CASSLVGGSTDTQYF.

Of note for this clone: The sample contains more than one DNA sequence encoding this CDR3. The rearrangement uses TRBV5-5 and TRBJ1-2; 8 positions match TRBD1. V shed 4 bases and J 2 bases; nucleotides not matched to a gene: 4. Germline assignment: CDR1 SGHKS and CDR2 YYEKEE (reference sequence). This CDR3 spans 14 amino acids. CDR3 sequence: CASSTGQGNYGYTF. The CDR3 bases are TGTGCCAGCAGCACCGGACAGGGAAACTATGGCTACACCTTC.

The rearrangement joins TRBV7-2 to TRBJ2-3; a possible D gene is TRBD2 (6 bases). V dropped 7 bases and J dropped 1 base, with 12 bases sitting between them. The CDR3 is 14 amino acids. The germline V gene encodes CDR1 SGHTA and CDR2 FQGNSA. Here the CDR3 reads CASTRASGTDTQYF. The CDR3 coding sequence is TGTGCCAGCACTCGGGCTAGCGGCACAGATACGCAGTATTTT.

CDR3 protein: CASSIGQYTDTQYF. CDR3 bases: TGTGCCAGTAGTATAGGACAGTACACAGATACGCAGTATTTT. The chain recombines TRBV19 with TRBJ2-3, with D tentatively TRBD1 (5 bases). Germline CDR1 is LNHDA and CDR2 is SQIVND (reference sequence). Trimming removed 1 base at V and 2 bases at J, with 7 bases between. This CDR3 is 14 amino acids long.

This chain links TRBV10-1 with TRBJ1-1; the D gene is possibly TRBD1 (6 bases). CDR1 WNHNN and CDR2 SYGVQD come from the germline V gene (reference sequence). Trimming took off 2 bases at V and 5 bases at J, with 12 bases between the two ends. CDR3 length: 14 residues. CDR3 region: CASSERDKDTEAFF. The CDR3 DNA follows: TGCGCCAGCAGTGAGCGGGACAAGGATACTGAAGCTTTCTTT.

The chain combines TRBV19 with TRBJ1-1; no reliable D call. This CDR3 has 14 residues. The V and J ends lost 2 bases and 8 bases respectively, with 15 bases between them. Looked up from germline, CDR1 is LNHDA and CDR2 is SQIVND (reference sequence). In DNA form, the CDR3 reads TGTGCCAGTAGTATACCAGGCCCCTTAGCGGAAGCTTTCTTT. Protein: CASSIPGPLAEAFF.

In this sample, this clone turned up a few times. The chain uses TRBV11-2 and TRBJ2-7; unclear D gene. V was clipped by 5 bases and J by 6 bases, with 14 bases between them. The length of the CDR3 is 13 residues. Germline assignment: CDR1 SGHAT and CDR2 FQNNGV. CDR3 protein: CASSAQTESEQYF. The CDR3 DNA reads TGTGCCAGCAGCGCCCAAACCGAGTCCGAGCAGTACTTC.

The rearrangement joins TRBV10-3 to TRBJ1-2, with a weak D call TRBD1 (5 bases). Between the trimmed V and J ends, which lost 4 bases and 4 bases, there was a span of 16 bases. The germline V gene encodes CDR1 ENHRY and CDR2 SYGVKD. CDR3 length equals 15 residues. CDR3 in DNA: TGTGCCATCAGTGTAGGGGCAGGAGTCCTCTATGGCTACACCTTC. This translates into CAISVGAGVLYGYTF.

This clone was seen a single time. This sequence joins TRBV7-8 and TRBJ2-7; no definite D call. The V end was cut by 1 base, the J end by 0 bases, with 10 bases between. Per germline, CDR1 SGHVS and CDR2 FQNEAQ. The CDR3 covers 15 residues. The CDR3 DNA follows: TGTGCCAGCAGCTTAGGTCACACGGGCTCCTACGAGCAGTACTTC. As protein: CASSLGHTGSYEQYF. The variable domain in full, with the rest retrieved from reference TRBV7-8 and TRBJ2-7, is GAGVSQSPRYKVAKRGQDVALRCDPISGHVSLFWYQQALGQGPEFLTYFQNEAQLDKSGLPSDRFFAERPEGSVSTLKIQRTQQEDSAVYLCASSLGHTGSYEQYFGPGTRLTVT.

This chain connects TRBV12-5 to TRBJ2-4; D possibly matches TRBD1 or TRBD2 (6 bases each). This CDR3 has 20 residues. V gave up 6 bases and J gave up 0 bases, with 27 bases separating them. The V gene's germline CDR1 is LGHNT and CDR2 FRNRAP. CDR3 loop: CASGPWGGLGASLAKNIQYF. For the CDR3, the DNA is TGTGCTAGTGGACCGTGGGGAGGTCTGGGGGCGTCCCTAGCCAAAAACATTCAGTACTTC. The complete variable domain, with remaining parts taken from reference TRBV12-5 and TRBJ2-4, reads DARVTQTPRHKVTEMGQEVTMRCQPILGHNTVFWYRQTMMQGLELLAYFRNRAPLDDSGMPKDRFSAEMPDATLATLKIQPSEPRDSAVYFCASGPWGGLGASLAKNIQYFGAGTRLSVL.

The table lists this clone with a few counts. V usage is TRBV12-3 or TRBV12-4 and J usage is TRBJ1-2; D not resolved. V lost 3 bases, J lost 14 bases, and 16 bases lay in between. The length of the CDR3 is 12 residues. The CDR3, as DNA: TGTGCCAGCAGTTTTGGAGGGCTCCTCCGGACCTTC. Its translation is CASSFGGLLRTF.

The chain employs TRBV10-1 and TRBJ1-5; 7 nucleotides line up with TRBD1. The V gene's germline CDR1 is WNHNN and CDR2 SYGVQD (reference sequence). V was clipped by 3 bases and J by 5 bases; unmatched bases: 1. This CDR3 contains 13 residues. In nucleotides, the CDR3 is TGCGCCAGCAGTGATACAGGGGATCAGCCCCAGCATTTT. As protein: CASSDTGDQPQHF.

This clone occurred once. This sequence joins TRBV27 and TRBJ2-5; a weak D match, TRBD2 (5 bases). The CDR3 spans 14 residues. Trimming removed 5 bases from V and 3 bases from J, with 13 bases in between. CDR1 and CDR2 (germline): MNHEY, SMNVEV (reference sequence). CDR3 amino acids: CASSGRWGEETQYF. DNA for the CDR3: TGTGCCAGCAGTGGCCGTTGGGGAGAAGAGACCCAGTACTTC.

The chain's CDR3 is CASSYSIAGGNIQYF. For the CDR3, the DNA is TGTGCCAGCAGTTACTCGATAGCGGGGGGGAACATTCAGTACTTC. The genes are TRBV6-5 and TRBJ2-4; 11 nucleotides align to TRBD2. The CDR3 contains 15 residues. Losses at the gene ends were 0 bases for V and 7 bases for J; bases not matched to a gene: 2. The germline CDR1 and CDR2 sequences are MNHEY and SVGAGI.

The chain has TRBV24-1 and TRBJ2-7; no definite D call. CDR3 length equals 9 residues. Trimming removed 7 bases at V and 6 bases at J, with 3 bases between. Germline V gene lookup returns CDR1 KGHDR and CDR2 SFDVKD. CDR3 DNA: TGTGCCACCAGGCTCGAGCAGTACTTC. Protein product: CATRLEQYF.

The chain combines TRBV4-1 with TRBJ2-2; either TRBD1 or TRBD2 may fit D (5 bases each). V lost 3 bases to trimming and J lost 6 bases, with 11 bases between them. The CDR3 length is 14 residues. The germline V gene encodes CDR1 MGHRA and CDR2 YSYEKL. CDR3 protein: CASSHGTGPGELFF. The CDR3 DNA reads TGCGCCAGCAGCCACGGGACCGGTCCCGGGGAGCTGTTTTTT.

V usage is TRBV5-1 and J usage is TRBJ2-4, with a weak D call TRBD1 (6 bases). Germline-derived CDR1 and CDR2 are SGHRS and YFSETQ. Trimming cost V 0 bases and J 5 bases, with 6 bases left between them. CDR3 size: 13 residues. CDR3 sequence: CASSLGQENIQYF. The CDR3 nucleotides are TGCGCCAGCAGCTTGGGACAGGAAAACATTCAGTACTTC. Drawing the rest from reference TRBV5-1 and TRBJ2-4, the complete variable domain is KAGVTQTPRYLIKTRGQQVTLSCSPISGHRSVSWYQQTPGQGLQFLFEYFSETQRNKGNFPGRFSGRQFSNSRSEMNVSTLELGDSALYLCASSLGQENIQYFGAGTRLSVL.

This clone was counted once. The chain uses TRBV27 and TRBJ1-1; D unresolved. V was cut by 4 bases and J by 4 bases, with 10 bases left in between. The CDR3 has 13 amino acids. Per the germline V gene, CDR1 is MNHEY and CDR2 is SMNVEV (reference sequence). CDR3 residues: CASSSTYATEAFF. As DNA, the CDR3 is TGTGCCAGCAGTTCCACATACGCCACTGAAGCTTTCTTT.

The gene calls are TRBV4-1 and TRBJ2-3, with 7 bases fitting TRBD2. There are 15 residues in the CDR3. The V segment lost 0 bases and the J segment 4 bases; nucleotides outside the gene matches: 4. The germline V gene encodes CDR1 MGHRA and CDR2 YSYEKL. The CDR3 loop is CASSQDRGGADTQYF. The CDR3 bases are TGCGCCAGCAGCCAAGATCGTGGGGGGGCAGATACGCAGTATTTT.

This sequence joins TRBV4-2 and TRBJ1-2; tentatively, D is TRBD1 (6 bases). V was trimmed by 2 bases and J by 8 bases, leaving 15 bases between them. Per germline, CDR1 LGHNA and CDR2 YNFKEQ. This CDR3 comprises 14 residues. The chain's CDR3 is CASSQNRESRGYTF. CDR3 nucleotides: TGTGCCAGCAGCCAAAACAGGGAGTCGCGGGGCTACACCTTC.

The chain is built from TRBV13 and TRBJ2-3; D remains ambiguous. V was trimmed by 5 bases and J by 0 bases, leaving 15 bases between them. The CDR3 sequence is 16 residues long. Germline V gene sequence: CDR1 PRHDT, CDR2 FYEKMQ (reference sequence). CDR3: CASSAPDWSSTDTQYF. The CDR3 DNA follows: TGTGCCAGCAGCGCCCCAGATTGGAGTAGCACAGATACGCAGTATTTT.

V usage is TRBV15 and J usage is TRBJ2-3; TRBD1 matches at 7 bases. The V and J ends lost 0 bases and 5 bases, in that order; junction bases with no gene match: 5. The length of the CDR3 is 15 residues. CDR1 and CDR2 from the germline V gene are LNHNV and YYDKDF (reference sequence). CDR3 coding DNA: TGTGCCACCAGCAGAGATAACAGGGGTAAAGATACGCAGTATTTT. It codes for CATSRDNRGKDTQYF.

J is TRBJ1-2 and V is TRBV7-9; TRBD1 agrees at 9 bases. This CDR3 is built from 14 residues. V trimming: 5 bases; J trimming: 3 bases; junction bases outside the gene matches: 4. CDR1 SEHNR and CDR2 FQNEAQ come from the germline V gene (reference sequence). CDR3 sequence: CASSRDRVDYGYTF. In DNA form, the CDR3 reads TGTGCCAGCAGCCGGGACAGGGTGGACTATGGCTACACCTTC.

V is TRBV10-1 and J is TRBJ2-5; D gene uncertain. Germline V gene data show CDR1 as WNHNN and CDR2 as SYGVQD (reference sequence). V lost 2 bases and J lost 6, with 13 bases in between. This CDR3 comprises 14 residues. The CDR3 spells CASSEQVVQKTQYF. CDR3 in DNA: TGCGCCAGCAGTGAGCAAGTAGTTCAGAAGACCCAGTACTTC.

The CDR3 is CASSLYGQSTTNEQFF. The CDR3 coding sequence is TGTGCCAGCAGCTTATACGGACAATCTACTACTAATGAGCAGTTCTTC. The chain is built from TRBV11-1 and TRBJ2-1; the D gene is possibly TRBD1 (5 bases). The CDR3 runs to 16 residues. Trimming cost V 2 bases and J 7 bases, with 18 bases left between them. Germline CDR1 and CDR2: SGHAT and FQDESV (reference sequence).

A single count supports this clone. This chain connects TRBV11-2 to TRBJ1-1; D call uncertain. The V gene's germline CDR1 is SGHAT and CDR2 FQNNGV. The CDR3 contains 16 residues. The V end was cut by 5 bases, the J end by 5 bases, with 21 bases between. The CDR3 loop is CASSMIRTRSGTEAFF. The CDR3 DNA reads TGTGCCAGCAGCATGATCAGGACTCGGAGTGGGACTGAAGCTTTCTTT.

The V and J genes are TRBV19 and TRBJ2-4, with a weak D call TRBD2 (5 bases). V dropped 1 base and J dropped 1 base, with 8 bases sitting between them. The CDR3 extends over 15 amino acids. CDR1 and CDR2 from the germline V gene are LNHDA and SQIVND (reference sequence). The CDR3, as DNA: TGTGCCAGTAGTATAGGGAAGCGGGCCAAAAACATTCAGTACTTC. Protein sequence: CASSIGKRAKNIQYF. Complete variable domain (other parts from reference TRBV19 and TRBJ2-4): DGGITQSPKYLFRKEGQNVTLSCEQNLNHDAMYWYRQDPGQGLRLIYYSQIVNDFQKGDIAEGYSVSREKKESFPLTVTSAQKNPTAFYLCASSIGKRAKNIQYFGAGTRLSVL.